This TCR beta chain appears in the sequencing data of a study of OX40 agonist ivuxolimab in advanced cancers. Study-level background: Of the participants, approximately 38% had some prior anti-PD-1, anti-PD-L1 or anti-CTLA-4 therapy, which was allowed.

Autoimmune disease history or systemic immunosuppression barred patients. Assay: immunoSEQ multiplex PCR; the TCRdb copy retains only in-frame clones and omits some. The sample has approximately 74,000 clones, 90% seen once. Trimming shortened V by 5 bases and J by 2 bases, and 7 bases separated the two germline ends. Germline CDR1 and CDR2: SGHVS and FQNEAQ. CDR3 length equals 13 residues. The origin of this receptor is an adult with an advanced solid tumor such as melanoma, head and neck, liver or kidney cancer. This specimen consisted of CD4+ or CD8+ T cells sorted from blood, obtained in a trial of the OX40 agonist ivuxolimab. The chain employs TRBV7-8 and TRBJ1-5, with unresolved D. CDR3 nucleotide sequence: TGTGCCAGCAGCAAGGGCCGCAATCAGCCCCAGCATTTT. Translated: CASSKGRNQPQHF.